Reported below is one T cell receptor (beta chain). Its target is unknown. With 2 bases removed from V and 10 bases from J, the gap between germline ends came to 21 bases. The CDR3 length is 16 residues. CDR1 is KGHSH and CDR2 is LQKENI in the germline V gene. Produced via immunoSEQ multiplex PCR; TCRdb's table is partial and in-frame only. The sample has fewer than 30,000 clones, 85% to 90% seen once. The data belong to a study of OX40 agonist ivuxolimab in advanced cancers. Across the whole study: Three patients showed partial responses: one hepatocellular carcinoma and two cutaneous melanoma cases.

Points from the study as a whole: Several nonresponders also turned out to have low normalized T-cell clonal expansion. Clones of CD4+ and CD8+ blood T cells grew by week 6 at doses of 0.1 to 3.0 mg/kg.

The clonotype was recovered from an adult with an advanced solid tumor such as melanoma, head and neck, liver or kidney cancer. Source: CD4+ or CD8+ T cells sorted from blood, taken in a trial of the OX40 agonist ivuxolimab. This sequence joins TRBV18 and TRBJ2-1; the D gene is possibly TRBD2 (6 bases). In DNA, the CDR3 is TGTGCCAGCTCACCAAAGGAGGGGCCCCAGTTTCTGGAGCAGTTCTTC. It translates to CASSPKEGPQFLEQFF.